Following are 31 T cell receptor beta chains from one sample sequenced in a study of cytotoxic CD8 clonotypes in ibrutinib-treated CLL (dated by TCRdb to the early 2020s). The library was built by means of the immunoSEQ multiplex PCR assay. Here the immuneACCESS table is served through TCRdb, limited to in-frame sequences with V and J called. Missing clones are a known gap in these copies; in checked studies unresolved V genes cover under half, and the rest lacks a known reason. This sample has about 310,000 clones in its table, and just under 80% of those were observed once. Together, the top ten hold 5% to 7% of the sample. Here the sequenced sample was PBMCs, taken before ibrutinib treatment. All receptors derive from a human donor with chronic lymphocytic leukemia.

Here the CDR3 DNA reads TGTGCCAGCAGTTACCTGTCCGAAGCTTTCTTT. Residues: CASSYLSEAFF. The chain uses TRBV6-5 and TRBJ1-1; D call uncertain. This CDR3 spans 11 amino acids. Trimming took off 2 bases at V and 8 bases at J, with 6 bases between the two ends. Looked up from germline, CDR1 is MNHEY and CDR2 is SVGAGI.

DNA of the CDR3: TGTGCCAGCACCCCGGTGAACACTGAAGCTTTCTTT. It codes for CASTPVNTEAFF. V and J are TRBV28 and TRBJ1-1; D is undetermined. This CDR3 has 12 amino acids. V was trimmed by 7 bases and J by 0 bases, leaving 6 bases between them. The germline V gene encodes CDR1 MDHEN and CDR2 SYDVKM.

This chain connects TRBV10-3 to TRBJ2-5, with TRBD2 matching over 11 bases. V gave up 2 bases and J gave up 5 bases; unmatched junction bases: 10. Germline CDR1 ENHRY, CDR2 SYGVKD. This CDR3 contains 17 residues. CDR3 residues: CAISEEPLAGVRETQYF. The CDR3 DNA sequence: TGTGCCATCAGTGAGGAACCACTAGCGGGAGTCCGGGAGACCCAGTACTTC.

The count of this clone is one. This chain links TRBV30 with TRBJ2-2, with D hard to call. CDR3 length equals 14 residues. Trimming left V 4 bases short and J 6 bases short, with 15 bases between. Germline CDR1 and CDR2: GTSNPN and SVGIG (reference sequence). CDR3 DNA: TGTGCCTGGAAAAGGTCCAGGCTTCCCGGGGAGCTGTTTTTT. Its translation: CAWKRSRLPGELFF. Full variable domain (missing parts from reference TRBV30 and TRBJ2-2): SQTIHQWPATLVQPVGSPLSLECTVEGTSNPNLYWYRQAAGRGLQLLFYSVGIGQISSEVPQNLSASRPQDRQFILSSKKLLLSDSGFYLCAWKRSRLPGELFFGEGSRLTVL.

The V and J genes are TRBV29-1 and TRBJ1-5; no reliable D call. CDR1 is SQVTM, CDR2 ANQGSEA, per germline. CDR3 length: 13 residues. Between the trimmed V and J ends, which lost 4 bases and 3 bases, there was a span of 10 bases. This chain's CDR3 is CSVVGQFNQPQHF. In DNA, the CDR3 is TGCAGCGTTGTTGGTCAGTTCAATCAGCCCCAGCATTTT.

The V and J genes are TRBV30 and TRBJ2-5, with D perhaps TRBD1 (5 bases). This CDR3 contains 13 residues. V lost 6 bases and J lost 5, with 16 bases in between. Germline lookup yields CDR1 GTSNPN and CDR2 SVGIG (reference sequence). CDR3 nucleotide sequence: TGTGCCTGTAGGACAAACCCGGCCGAGACCCAGTACTTC. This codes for CACRTNPAETQYF.

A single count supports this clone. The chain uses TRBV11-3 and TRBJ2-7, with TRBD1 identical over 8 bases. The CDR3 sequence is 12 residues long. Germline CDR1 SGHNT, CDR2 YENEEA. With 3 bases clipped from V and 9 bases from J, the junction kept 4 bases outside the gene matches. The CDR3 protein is CASSFGQGAQYF. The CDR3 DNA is TGTGCCAGCAGCTTTGGACAGGGTGCGCAGTACTTC.

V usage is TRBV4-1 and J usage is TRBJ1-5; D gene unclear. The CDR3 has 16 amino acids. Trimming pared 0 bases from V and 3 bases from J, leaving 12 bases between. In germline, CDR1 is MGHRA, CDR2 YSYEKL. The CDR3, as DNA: TGCGCCAGCAGCCAAGATCAAAACCTTTTCAATCAGCCCCAGCATTTT. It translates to CASSQDQNLFNQPQHF.

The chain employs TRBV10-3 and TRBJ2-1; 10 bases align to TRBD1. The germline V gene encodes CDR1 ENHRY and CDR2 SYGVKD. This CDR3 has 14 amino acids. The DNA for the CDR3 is TGTGCATACAGTCCGGGACAGGGGAAGAATGAGCAGTTCTTC. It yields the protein CAYSPGQGKNEQFF.

The CDR3 sequence is CASSVDWPRKIPGELFF. CDR3 DNA sequence: TGTGCCAGCAGCGTAGATTGGCCAAGGAAAATACCCGGGGAGCTGTTTTTT. This rearrangement joins TRBV9 to TRBJ2-2; no firm D call. The CDR3 totals 17 residues. The germline V and J ends were trimmed by 0 bases and 6 bases, with 18 bases remaining between them. The germline V gene has CDR1 SGDLS and CDR2 YYNGEE.

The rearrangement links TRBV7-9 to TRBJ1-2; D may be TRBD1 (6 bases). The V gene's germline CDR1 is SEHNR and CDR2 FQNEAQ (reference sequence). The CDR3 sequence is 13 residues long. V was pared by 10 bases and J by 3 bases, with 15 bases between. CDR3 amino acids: CATGQPAYYGYTF. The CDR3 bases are TGTGCCACGGGACAACCCGCTTACTATGGCTACACCTTC. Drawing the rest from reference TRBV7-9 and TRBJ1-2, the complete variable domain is DTGVSQNPRHKITKRGQNVTFRCDPISEHNRLYWYRQTLGQGPEFLTYFQNEAQLEKSRLLSDRFSAERPKGSFSTLEIQRTEQGDSAMYLCATGQPAYYGYTFGSGTRLTVV.

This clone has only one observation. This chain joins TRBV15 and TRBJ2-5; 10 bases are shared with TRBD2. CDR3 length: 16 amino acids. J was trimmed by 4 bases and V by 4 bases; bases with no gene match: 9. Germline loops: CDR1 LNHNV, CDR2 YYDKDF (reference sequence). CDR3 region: CATSKVGLAGGETQYF. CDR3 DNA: TGTGCCACCAGCAAGGTCGGATTAGCGGGAGGAGAGACCCAGTACTTC. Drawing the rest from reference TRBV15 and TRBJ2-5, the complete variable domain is DAMVIQNPRYQVTQFGKPVTLSCSQTLNHNVMYWYQQKSSQAPKLLFHYYDKDFNNEADTPDNFQSRRPNTSFCFLDIRSPGLGDTAMYLCATSKVGLAGGETQYFGPGTRLLVL.

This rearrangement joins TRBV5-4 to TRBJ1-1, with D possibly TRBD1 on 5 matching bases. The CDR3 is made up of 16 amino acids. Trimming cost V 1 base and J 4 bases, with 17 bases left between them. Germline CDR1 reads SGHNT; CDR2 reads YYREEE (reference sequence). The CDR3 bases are TGTGCCAGCAGCTTGACAGGTCGGGGCCAAGTCACTGAAGCTTTCTTT. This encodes CASSLTGRGQVTEAFF.

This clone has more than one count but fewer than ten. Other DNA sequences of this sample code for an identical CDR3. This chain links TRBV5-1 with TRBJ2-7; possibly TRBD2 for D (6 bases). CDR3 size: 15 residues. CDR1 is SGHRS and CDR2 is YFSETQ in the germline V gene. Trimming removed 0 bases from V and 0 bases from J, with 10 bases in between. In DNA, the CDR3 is TGCGCCAGCAGCTTGGAATCCGGGAGCTCCTACGAGCAGTACTTC. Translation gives CASSLESGSSYEQYF.

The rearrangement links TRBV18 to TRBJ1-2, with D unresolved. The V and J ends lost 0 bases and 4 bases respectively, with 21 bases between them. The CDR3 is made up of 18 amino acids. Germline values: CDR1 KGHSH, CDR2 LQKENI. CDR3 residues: CASSPPIGGRDKSYGYTF. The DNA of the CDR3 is TGTGCCAGCTCACCACCGATAGGAGGGCGCGATAAATCCTATGGCTACACCTTC. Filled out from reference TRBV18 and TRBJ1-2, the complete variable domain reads NAGVMQNPRHLVRRRGQEARLRCSPMKGHSHVYWYRQLPEEGLKFMVYLQKENIIDESGMPKERFSAEFPKEGPSILRIQQVVRGDSAAYFCASSPPIGGRDKSYGYTFGSGTRLTVV.

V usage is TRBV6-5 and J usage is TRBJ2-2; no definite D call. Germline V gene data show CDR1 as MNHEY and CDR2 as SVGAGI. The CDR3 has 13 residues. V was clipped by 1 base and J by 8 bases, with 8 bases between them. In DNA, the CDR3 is TGTGCCAGCAGTTACTTAGGTGGGGGGGAGCTGTTTTTT. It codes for CASSYLGGGELFF.

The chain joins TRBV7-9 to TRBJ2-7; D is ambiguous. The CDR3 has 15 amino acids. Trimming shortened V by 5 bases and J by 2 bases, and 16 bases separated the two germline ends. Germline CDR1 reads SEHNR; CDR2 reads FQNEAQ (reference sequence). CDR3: CASSLLGSSAYEQYF. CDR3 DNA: TGTGCCAGCAGCCTCCTGGGAAGCAGCGCCTACGAGCAGTACTTC.

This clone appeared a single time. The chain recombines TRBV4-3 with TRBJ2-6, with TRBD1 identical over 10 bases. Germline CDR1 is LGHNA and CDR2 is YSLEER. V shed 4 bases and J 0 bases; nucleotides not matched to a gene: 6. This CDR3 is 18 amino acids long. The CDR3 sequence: CASSPGTGVYSGANVLTF. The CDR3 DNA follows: TGCGCCAGCAGCCCAGGGACAGGGGTTTACTCTGGGGCCAACGTCCTGACTTTC.

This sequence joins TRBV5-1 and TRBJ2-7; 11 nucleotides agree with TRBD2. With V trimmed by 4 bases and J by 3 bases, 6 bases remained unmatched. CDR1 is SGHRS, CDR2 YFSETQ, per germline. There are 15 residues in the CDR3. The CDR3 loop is CASSPELAGGYEQYF. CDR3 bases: TGCGCCAGCAGCCCTGAGCTAGCGGGGGGCTACGAGCAGTACTTC.

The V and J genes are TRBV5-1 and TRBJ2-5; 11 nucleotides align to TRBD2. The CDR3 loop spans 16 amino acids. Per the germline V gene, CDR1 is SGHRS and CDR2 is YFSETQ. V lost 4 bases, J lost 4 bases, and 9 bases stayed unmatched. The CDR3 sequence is CASSGTSGTGSETQYF. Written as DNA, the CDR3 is TGCGCCAGCAGCGGGACTAGCGGAACAGGGTCAGAGACCCAGTACTTC.

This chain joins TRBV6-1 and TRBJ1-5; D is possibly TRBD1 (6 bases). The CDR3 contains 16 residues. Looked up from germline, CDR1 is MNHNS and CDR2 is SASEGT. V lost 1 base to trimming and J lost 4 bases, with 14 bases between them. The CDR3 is CASSEVGAWGNQPQHF. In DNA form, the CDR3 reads TGTGCCAGCAGTGAAGTGGGGGCGTGGGGGAATCAGCCCCAGCATTTT.

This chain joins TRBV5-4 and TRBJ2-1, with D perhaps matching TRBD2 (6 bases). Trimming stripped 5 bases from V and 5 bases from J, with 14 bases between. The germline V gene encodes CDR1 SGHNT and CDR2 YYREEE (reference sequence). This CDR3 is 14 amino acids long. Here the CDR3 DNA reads TGTGCCAGCAGGCCCGGGACTCCTAACAATGAGCAGTTCTTC. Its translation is CASRPGTPNNEQFF.

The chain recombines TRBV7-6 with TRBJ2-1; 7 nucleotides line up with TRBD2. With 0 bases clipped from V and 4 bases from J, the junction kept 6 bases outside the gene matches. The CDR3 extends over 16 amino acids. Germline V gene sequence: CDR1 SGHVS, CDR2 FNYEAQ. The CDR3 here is CASSLAASGTYNEQFF. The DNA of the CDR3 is TGTGCCAGCAGCTTAGCGGCTAGCGGTACATACAATGAGCAGTTCTTC.

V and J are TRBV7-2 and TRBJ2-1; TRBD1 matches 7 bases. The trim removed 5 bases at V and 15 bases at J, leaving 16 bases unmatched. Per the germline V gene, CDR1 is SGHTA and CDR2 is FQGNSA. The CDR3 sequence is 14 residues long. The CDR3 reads CASSPAGTEFSRFF. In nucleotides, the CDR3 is TGTGCCAGCAGCCCTGCCGGGACAGAGTTTAGTCGGTTCTTC.

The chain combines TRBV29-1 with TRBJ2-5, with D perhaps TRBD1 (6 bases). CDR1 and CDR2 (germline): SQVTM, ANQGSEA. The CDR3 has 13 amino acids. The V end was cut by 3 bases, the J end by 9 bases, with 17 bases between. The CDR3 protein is CSVDQGQEESQYF. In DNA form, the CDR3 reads TGCAGCGTTGATCAGGGGCAAGAAGAATCCCAGTACTTC.

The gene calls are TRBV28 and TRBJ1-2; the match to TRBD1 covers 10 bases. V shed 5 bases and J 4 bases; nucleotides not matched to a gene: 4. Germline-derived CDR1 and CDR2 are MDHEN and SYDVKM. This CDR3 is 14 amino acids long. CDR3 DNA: TGTGCCAGCAGTACCGGGACAGGGGTCTATGGCTACACCTTC. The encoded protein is CASSTGTGVYGYTF.

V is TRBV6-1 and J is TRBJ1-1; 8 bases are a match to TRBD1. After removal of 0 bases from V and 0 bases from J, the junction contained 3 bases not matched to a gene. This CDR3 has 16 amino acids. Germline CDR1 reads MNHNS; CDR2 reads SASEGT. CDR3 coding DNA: TGTGCCAGCAGTGAAGCCTGGACAGGGCTGAACACTGAAGCTTTCTTT. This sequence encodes CASSEAWTGLNTEAFF.

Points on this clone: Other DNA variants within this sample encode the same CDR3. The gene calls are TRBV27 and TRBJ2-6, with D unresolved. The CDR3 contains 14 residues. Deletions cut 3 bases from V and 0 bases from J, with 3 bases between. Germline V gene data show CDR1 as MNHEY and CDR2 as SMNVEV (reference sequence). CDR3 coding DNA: TGTGCCAGCAGTTTGAGCTCTGGGGCCAACGTCCTGACTTTC. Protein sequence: CASSLSSGANVLTF.

CDR3 DNA sequence: TGTGCCAGCAGCAAAACAGGGCGCGAGCAGTACTTC. The encoded protein is CASSKTGREQYF. The chain combines TRBV27 with TRBJ2-7; tentatively, D is TRBD1 (6 bases). Germline lookup yields CDR1 MNHEY and CDR2 SMNVEV (reference sequence). With 6 bases removed from V and 6 bases from J, the gap between germline ends came to 12 bases. There are 12 residues in the CDR3.

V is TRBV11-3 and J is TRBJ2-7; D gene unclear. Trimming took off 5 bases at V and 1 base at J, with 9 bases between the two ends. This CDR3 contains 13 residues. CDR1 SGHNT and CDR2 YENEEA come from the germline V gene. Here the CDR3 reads CASSPDWSYEQYF. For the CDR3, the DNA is TGTGCCAGCAGCCCAGACTGGTCCTACGAGCAGTACTTC.

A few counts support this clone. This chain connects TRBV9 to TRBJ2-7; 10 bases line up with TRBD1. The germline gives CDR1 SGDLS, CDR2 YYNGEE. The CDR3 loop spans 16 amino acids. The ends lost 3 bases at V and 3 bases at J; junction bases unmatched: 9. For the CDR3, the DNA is TGTGCCAGCAGCGCCGACTTTGGGACAGGGGTCTACGAGCAGTACTTC. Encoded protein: CASSADFGTGVYEQYF.